Given below is one TCR beta chain in context. Time point specified: week 3, after first cycle of checkpoint inhibitor. Blood was drawn before treatment and at week 3 after checkpoint blockade. Each bulk PBMC sample had 300 to 400 ng DNA loaded. Clones were read by immunoSEQ multiplex PCR, and TCRdb kept only the in-frame ones, dropping some. The table lists several thousand clones, approximately 88% of them singletons. The data derive from a study of blood T cell dynamics during melanoma immunotherapy. The germline V gene encodes CDR1 SNHLY and CDR2 FYNNEI. The CDR3 loop spans 14 amino acids. V was trimmed by 8 bases and J by 3 bases, leaving 16 bases between them.

The clonotype was recovered from a human donor with melanoma. Here the sequenced sample was blood, taken from a patient treated with checkpoint blockade. The chain has TRBV2 and TRBJ1-1; D may be TRBD1 (6 bases). The CDR3 DNA reads as TGTGCCAGCGGGCTCAGGGGAACGGACACTGAAGCTTTCTTT. This sequence encodes CASGLRGTDTEAFF.